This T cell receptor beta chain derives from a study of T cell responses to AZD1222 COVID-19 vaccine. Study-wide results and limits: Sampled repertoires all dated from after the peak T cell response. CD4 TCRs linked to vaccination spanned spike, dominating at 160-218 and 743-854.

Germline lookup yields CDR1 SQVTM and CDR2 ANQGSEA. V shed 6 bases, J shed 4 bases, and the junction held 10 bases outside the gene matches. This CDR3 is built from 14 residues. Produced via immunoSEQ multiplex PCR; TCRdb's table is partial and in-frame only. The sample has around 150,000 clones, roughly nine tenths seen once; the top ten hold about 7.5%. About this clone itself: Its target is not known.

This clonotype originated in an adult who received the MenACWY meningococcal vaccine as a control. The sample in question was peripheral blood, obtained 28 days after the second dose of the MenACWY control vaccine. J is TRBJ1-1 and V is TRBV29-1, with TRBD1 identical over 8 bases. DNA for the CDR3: TGCAGCGTGACAACCGGGACAGGACTCACTGAAGCTTTCTTT. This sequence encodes CSVTTGTGLTEAFF.